Listed below are T cell receptor beta chains from one sample, sequenced in a study of control samples from healthy donors and cancer patients. Sequenced by immunoSEQ multiplex PCR; TCRdb stores in-frame clones only, minus some. This table holds 170,000 or so clones, over 80% found once. The sample consisted of blood. The receptor source for this set is a man younger than 35 in good health. CDR3s include the opening cysteine and the closing phenylalanine or tryptophan. Each record gives: D gene, J gene, V gene, clone size, CDR3 DNA, CDR3 protein. The D gene is left open where the match is weak. Expanded clones get a size class; other rows say once, few or many, or leave the size out.

>.|TRBJ2-3|TRBV6-5|.
TGTGCCAGCAGCTTCATAACAGATACGCAGTATTTT
CASSFITDTQYF
>.|TRBJ1-2|TRBV24-1|.
TGTGCCACCAGAGCGCTGACAGGCGGCTACACCTTT
CATRALTGGYTF
>TRBD1|TRBJ2-3|TRBV5-4|.
TGTGCCAGCAGAAAGACAGGGGGTGGTACAGATACGCAGTATTTT
CASRKTGGGTDTQYF
>.|TRBJ2-1|TRBV6-5|.
TGTGCCAGCAGATATGAGGCAGGGTTCAATGAGCAGTTCTTC
CASRYEAGFNEQFF
>.|TRBJ2-7|TRBV6-5|.
TGTGCCAGCAGTTCATGGACATACGAGCAGTACTTC
CASSSWTYEQYF
>TRBD1|TRBJ1-1|TRBV2|.
TGTGCCAGCAGTAGGGAAGGGGGCATGAACACTGAAGCTTTCTTT
CASSREGGMNTEAFF
>TRBD2|TRBJ2-6|TRBV3-1/TRBV3-2|.
TGTGCCAGCAGCCAAGATTTTGGCGGGGGGGCCTCTGGGGCCAACGTCCTGACTTTC
CASSQDFGGGASGANVLTF
>.|TRBJ1-5|TRBV4-2|.
TGTGCCAGCAGCCAAGATCCTTTGGGAGCAGGGCCCCAGCATTTT
CASSQDPLGAGPQHF
>TRBD1|TRBJ2-1|TRBV7-9|.
TGTGCCAGCAGCCCCGGACAGGGGGTTACCTACAATGAGCAGTTCTTC
CASSPGQGVTYNEQFF
>TRBD1|TRBJ2-1|TRBV7-9|.
TGTGCCAGCAGCCCGGGACAGGGTGGGGGTGAGCAGTTCTTC
CASSPGQGGGEQFF
>TRBD1|TRBJ1-2|TRBV5-1|.
TGCGCCAGCAGCTCCGACAGGGGGCCATTCCGGTCTAACTATGGCTGCACCTTC
CASSSDRGPFRSNYGCTF
>.|TRBJ1-2|TRBV28|.
TGTGCCAGCATCTCGGGGCGTGACTATGGCTACACCTTC
CASISGRDYGYTF
>.|TRBJ1-3|TRBV19|.
TGTGCCAGTAGTAGACAGGCCTTGAGCTCTGGAAACACCATATATTTT
CASSRQALSSGNTIYF
>.|TRBJ1-2|TRBV10-3|.
TGTGCCATCAGTGAGTCGGGAGGACAGATCAGCTACACCTTC
CAISESGGQISYTF
>.|TRBJ1-3|TRBV4-1|.
TGCGCCAGCAGCGCCACAGAGGAGCTCCCTGGAAACACCATATATTTT
CASSATEELPGNTIYF
>TRBD1|TRBJ2-7|TRBV2|.
TGTGCCAGCAGTAGCGGAGGCGGGACAGGGGCCTACGAGCAGTACTTC
CASSSGGGTGAYEQYF
>TRBD1|TRBJ2-3|TRBV11-2|.
TGTGCCAGCAGCTTAGATCCGGGGACAGGGACAAGGCCAGATACGCAGTATTTT
CASSLDPGTGTRPDTQYF
>.|TRBJ2-3|TRBV5-6|few
TGTGCCAGCAGCTTGGGGACTAGCACAGATACGCAGTATTTT
CASSLGTSTDTQYF
>.|TRBJ1-2|TRBV6-5|.
TGTGCCACCAAAAGGGACGTGTATGGCTACACCTTC
CATKRDVYGYTF
>.|TRBJ1-5|TRBV18|.
TGTGCCAGCTCACCCTCGACCCTGGGGAGTAGGAATCAGCCCCAGCATTTT
CASSPSTLGSRNQPQHF
>TRBD1|TRBJ2-1|TRBV7-9|.
TGTGCCAGCAGCGCAGACCCGGGACAGGGGGATGAGCAGTTCTTC
CASSADPGQGDEQFF
>TRBD1|TRBJ2-7|TRBV28|.
TGTGCCAGCAGTTCGGGACAGGGGGATGCCGAGCAGTACTTC
CASSSGQGDAEQYF
>.|TRBJ1-6|TRBV3-1/TRBV3-2|.
TGTGCCAGCAGCCGGGGAGGGGAAGGTTCACCCCTCCACTTT
CASSRGGEGSPLHF
>.|TRBJ2-5|TRBV6-6|.
TGTGCCAGCAGTGCCCTGGAGACCCAGTACTTC
CASSALETQYF
>.|TRBJ2-5|TRBV9|.
TGTGCCAGCAGCGTCAGCGGGTCCCAAGAGACCCAGTACTTC
CASSVSGSQETQYF
>.|TRBJ1-5|TRBV6-5|.
TGTGCCAGCTCTATATGGGGGAGTAGCAATCAGCCCCAGCATTTT
CASSIWGSSNQPQHF
>TRBD1|TRBJ2-5|TRBV24-1|.
TGTGCCACCAGTGACTCCACAGGGGGGTGGGAGACCCAGTACTTC
CATSDSTGGWETQYF
>.|TRBJ1-2|TRBV28|.
TGTGCCAGCAGCCCGACCATTTCTTGGGGGGCGCAGGACTATGGCTACACCTTC
CASSPTISWGAQDYGYTF
>TRBD2|TRBJ2-1|TRBV24-1|.
TGTGCCACCAGTGACACATCGCCGACTAGCGGGGTCAGCTCCTACAATGAGCAGTTCTTC
CATSDTSPTSGVSSYNEQFF
>.|TRBJ1-6|TRBV9|.
TGTGCCAGCAGCGCCCTTACACAGGGATCACCCCTCCACTTT
CASSALTQGSPLHF
>TRBD1|TRBJ1-2|TRBV15|.
TGTGCCACCAGCAGAGATCGGACAGGCACGGACTACACCTTC
CATSRDRTGTDYTF
>.|TRBJ2-1|TRBV10-1|.
TGCGCCAGCGGGGACGGGAATGAGCAGTTCTTC
CASGDGNEQFF
>.|TRBJ1-2|TRBV6-5|.
TGTGCCAGCAGGACCAGGACCGCTGACTATGGCTACACCTTC
CASRTRTADYGYTF
>.|TRBJ2-3|TRBV7-3|.
TGTGCCAGCAGCTTAAGATCGAGCACAGATACGCAGTATTTT
CASSLRSSTDTQYF
>TRBD2|TRBJ2-7|TRBV9|.
TGTGCCAGCAGCCCGGGGGGGGGCGAGCAGTACTTC
CASSPGGGEQYF